This T cell receptor beta chain was found in a study of T cell repertoires in cytomegalovirus infection. Overall study results and limits: Cumulative public TCR beta family frequency identified carriers of CMV plus the relevant HLA.

This clonotype occurred many times. Its antigen is not identified. CDR1 and CDR2 (germline): SGHVS, FQNEAQ. Deletions cut 2 bases from V and 4 bases from J, with 10 bases between. CDR3 length: 14 amino acids. TCRdb independently ran MiXCR on the reads; one entry per CDR3 protein. Found here are roughly 320,000 distinct CDR3 sequences, approximately 10% of them singletons; the top ten hold about 2.3%. Specimen: PBMCs. This clonotype originated in a human donor in good health (CMV status not recorded). Some clones in this sample may be carry-over from other donors' samples. This chain uses TRBV7-8 with TRBJ2-3; D remains ambiguous. The CDR3 region is CASSLTYMPDTQYF. CDR3 in DNA: TGTGCCAGCAGCTTAACCTACATGCCAGATACGCAGTATTTT.